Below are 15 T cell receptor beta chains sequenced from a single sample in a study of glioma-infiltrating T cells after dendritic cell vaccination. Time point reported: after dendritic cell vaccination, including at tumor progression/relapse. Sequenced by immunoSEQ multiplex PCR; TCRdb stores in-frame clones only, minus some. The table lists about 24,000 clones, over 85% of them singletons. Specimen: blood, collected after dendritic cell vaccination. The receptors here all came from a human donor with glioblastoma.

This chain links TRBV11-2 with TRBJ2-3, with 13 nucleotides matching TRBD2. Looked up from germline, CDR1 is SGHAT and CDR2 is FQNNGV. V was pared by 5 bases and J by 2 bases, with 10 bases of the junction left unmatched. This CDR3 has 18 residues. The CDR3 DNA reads TGTGCCAGCAGCCCCCGGACTAGCGGGGGCCGTTACACAGATACGCAGTATTTT. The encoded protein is CASSPRTSGGRYTDTQYF.

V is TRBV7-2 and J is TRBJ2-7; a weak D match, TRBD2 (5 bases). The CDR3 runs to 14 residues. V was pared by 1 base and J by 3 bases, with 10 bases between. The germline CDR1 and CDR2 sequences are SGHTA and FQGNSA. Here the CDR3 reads CASSLGGAFYEQYF. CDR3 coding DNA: TGTGCCAGCAGCTTAGGGGGAGCCTTCTACGAGCAGTACTTC.

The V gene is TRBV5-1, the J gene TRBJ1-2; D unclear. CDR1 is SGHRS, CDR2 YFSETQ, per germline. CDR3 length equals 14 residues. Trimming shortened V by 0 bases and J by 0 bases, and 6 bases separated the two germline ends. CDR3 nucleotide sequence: TGCGCCAGCAGCTTGGACTCCGCTAACTATGGCTACACCTTC. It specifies CASSLDSANYGYTF.

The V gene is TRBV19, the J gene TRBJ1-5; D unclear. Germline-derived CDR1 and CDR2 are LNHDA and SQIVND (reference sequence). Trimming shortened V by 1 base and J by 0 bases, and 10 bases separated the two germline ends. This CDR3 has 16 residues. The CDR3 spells CASSIVGGYSNQPQHF. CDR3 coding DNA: TGTGCCAGTAGTATAGTGGGAGGTTATAGCAATCAGCCCCAGCATTTT.

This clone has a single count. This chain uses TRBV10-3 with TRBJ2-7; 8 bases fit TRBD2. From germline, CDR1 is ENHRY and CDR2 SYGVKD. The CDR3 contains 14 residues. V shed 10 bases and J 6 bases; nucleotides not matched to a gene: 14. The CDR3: CATREEGLVSEQYF. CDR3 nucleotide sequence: TGTGCCACGCGGGAGGAGGGGCTAGTGTCCGAGCAGTACTTC.

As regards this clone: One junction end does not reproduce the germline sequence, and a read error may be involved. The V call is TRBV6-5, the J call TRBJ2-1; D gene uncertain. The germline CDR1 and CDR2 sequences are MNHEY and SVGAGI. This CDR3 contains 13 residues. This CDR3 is CASRYSANNEQFF. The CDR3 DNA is TGTGCCAGCAGGTACTCCGCTAACAATGAGCAGTTCTTC.

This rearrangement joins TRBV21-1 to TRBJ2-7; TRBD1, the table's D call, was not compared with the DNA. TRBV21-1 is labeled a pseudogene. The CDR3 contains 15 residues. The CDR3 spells CATQGHLRGTYEQYF. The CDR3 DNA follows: TGTGCCACCCAGGGACACCTAAGGGGTACCTACGAGCAGTACTTC.

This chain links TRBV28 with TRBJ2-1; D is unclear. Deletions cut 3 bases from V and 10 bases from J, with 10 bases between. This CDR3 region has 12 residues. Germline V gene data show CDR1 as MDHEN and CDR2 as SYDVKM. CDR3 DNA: TGTGCCAGCAGTTTTGTGGCACAAGAGCAGTTCTTC. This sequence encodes CASSFVAQEQFF. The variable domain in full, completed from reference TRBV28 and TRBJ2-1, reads DVKVTQSSRYLVKRTGEKVFLECVQDMDHENMFWYRQDPGLGLRLIYFSYDVKMKEKGDIPEGYSVSREKKERFSLILESASTNQTSMYLCASSFVAQEQFFGPGTRLTVL.

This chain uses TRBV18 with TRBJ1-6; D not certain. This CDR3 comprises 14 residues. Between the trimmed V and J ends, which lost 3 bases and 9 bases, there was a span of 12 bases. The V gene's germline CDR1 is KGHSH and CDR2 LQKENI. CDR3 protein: CASSPPGRSSPLHF. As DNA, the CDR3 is TGTGCCAGCTCACCCCCGGGTAGGAGTTCACCCCTCCACTTT.

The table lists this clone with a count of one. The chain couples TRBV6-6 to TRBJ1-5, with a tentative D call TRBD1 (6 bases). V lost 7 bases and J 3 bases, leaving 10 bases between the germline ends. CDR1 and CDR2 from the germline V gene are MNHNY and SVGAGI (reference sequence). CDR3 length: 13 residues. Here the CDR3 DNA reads TGTGCCAGCACACAGGGTTTCAATCAGCCCCAGCATTTT. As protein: CASTQGFNQPQHF.

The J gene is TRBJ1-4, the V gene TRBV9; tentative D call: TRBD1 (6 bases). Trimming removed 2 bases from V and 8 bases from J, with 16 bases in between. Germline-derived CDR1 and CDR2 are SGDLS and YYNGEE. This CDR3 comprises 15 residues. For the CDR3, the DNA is TGTGCCAGCAGCGTGGGGGCCAGGCAGGGGGAAAAACTGTTTTTT. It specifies CASSVGARQGEKLFF.

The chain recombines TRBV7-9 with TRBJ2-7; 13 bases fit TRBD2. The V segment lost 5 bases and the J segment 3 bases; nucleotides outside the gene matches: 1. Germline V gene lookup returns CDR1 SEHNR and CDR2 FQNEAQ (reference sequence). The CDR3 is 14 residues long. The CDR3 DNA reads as TGTGCCAGCAGCCGGACTAGCGGGGGCTACGAGCAGTACTTC. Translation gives CASSRTSGGYEQYF.

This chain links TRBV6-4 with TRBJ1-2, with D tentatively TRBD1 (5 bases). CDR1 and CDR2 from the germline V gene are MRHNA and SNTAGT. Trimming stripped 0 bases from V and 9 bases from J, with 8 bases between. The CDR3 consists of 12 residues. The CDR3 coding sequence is TGTGCCAGCAGTGACTCTCAGGGTCGCTACACCTTC. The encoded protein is CASSDSQGRYTF.

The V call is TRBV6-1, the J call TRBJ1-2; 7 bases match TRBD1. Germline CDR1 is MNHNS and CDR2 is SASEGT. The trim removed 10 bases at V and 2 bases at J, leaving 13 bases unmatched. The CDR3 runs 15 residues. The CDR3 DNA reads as TGTGCCACTACACCTCGAACGGGACAGAACTATGGCTACACCTTC. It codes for CATTPRTGQNYGYTF.

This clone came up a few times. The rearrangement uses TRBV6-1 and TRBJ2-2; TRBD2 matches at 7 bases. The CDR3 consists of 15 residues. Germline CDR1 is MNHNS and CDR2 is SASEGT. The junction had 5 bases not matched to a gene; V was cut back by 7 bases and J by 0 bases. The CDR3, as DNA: TGTGCCAGCACCTGGGACTACCCGAACACCGGGGAGCTGTTTTTT. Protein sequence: CASTWDYPNTGELFF.